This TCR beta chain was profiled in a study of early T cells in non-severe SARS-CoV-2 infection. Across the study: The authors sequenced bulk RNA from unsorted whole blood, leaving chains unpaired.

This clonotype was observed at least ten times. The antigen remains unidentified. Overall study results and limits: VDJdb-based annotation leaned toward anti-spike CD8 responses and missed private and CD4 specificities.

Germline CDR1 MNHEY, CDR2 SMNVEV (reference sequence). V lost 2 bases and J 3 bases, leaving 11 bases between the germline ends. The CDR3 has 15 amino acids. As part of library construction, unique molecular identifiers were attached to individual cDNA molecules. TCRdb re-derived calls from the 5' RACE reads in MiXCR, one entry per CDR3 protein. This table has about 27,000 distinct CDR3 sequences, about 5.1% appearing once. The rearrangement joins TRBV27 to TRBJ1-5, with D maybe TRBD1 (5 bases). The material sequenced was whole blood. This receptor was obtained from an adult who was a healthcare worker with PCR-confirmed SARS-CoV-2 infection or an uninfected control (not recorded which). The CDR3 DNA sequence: TGTGCCAGCAGTTTAGTCCCAGGGAACAATCAGCCCCAGCATTTT. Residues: CASSLVPGNNQPQHF.